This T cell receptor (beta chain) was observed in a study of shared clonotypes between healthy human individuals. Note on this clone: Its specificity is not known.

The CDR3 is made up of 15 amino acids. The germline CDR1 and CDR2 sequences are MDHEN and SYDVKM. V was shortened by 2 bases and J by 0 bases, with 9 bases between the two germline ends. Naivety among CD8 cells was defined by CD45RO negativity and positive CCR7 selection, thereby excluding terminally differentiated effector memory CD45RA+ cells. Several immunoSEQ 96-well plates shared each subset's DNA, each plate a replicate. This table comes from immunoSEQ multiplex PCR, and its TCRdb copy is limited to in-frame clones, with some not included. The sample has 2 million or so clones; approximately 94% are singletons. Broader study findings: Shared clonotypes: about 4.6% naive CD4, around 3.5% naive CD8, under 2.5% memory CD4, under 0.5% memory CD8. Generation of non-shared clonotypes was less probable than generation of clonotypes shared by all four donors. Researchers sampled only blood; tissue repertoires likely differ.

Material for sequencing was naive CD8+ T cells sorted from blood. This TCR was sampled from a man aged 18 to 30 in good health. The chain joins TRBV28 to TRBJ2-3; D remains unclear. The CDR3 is CASSLGVPSTDTQYF. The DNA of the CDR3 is TGTGCCAGCAGTTTAGGGGTTCCTAGCACAGATACGCAGTATTTT.